The 28 T cell receptor beta chains listed next were all sequenced from one sample in a study of blood T cell repertoires in COVID-19. The repertoire was sequenced with immunoSEQ multiplex PCR; TCRdb's copy has only in-frame clones and lacks some. The sample records roughly 20,000 clones, under 90% being singletons. The source material was peripheral blood. The receptor source for this set is a human donor with active COVID-19. The donor label of this sample is uncertain.

The chain carries TRBV11-2 and TRBJ2-5; 10 nucleotides agree with TRBD1. The V and J ends lost 5 bases and 4 bases, in that order; junction bases with no gene match: 7. CDR3 length: 15 amino acids. CDR1 and CDR2 from the germline V gene are SGHAT and FQNNGV. DNA of the CDR3: TGTGCCAGCAGCACAGGGAGACAGGGGGCAGAGACCCAGTACTTC. Translating gives CASSTGRQGAETQYF. The full variable domain, rest sourced from reference TRBV11-2 and TRBJ2-5, is EAGVAQSPRYKIIEKRQSVAFWCNPISGHATLYWYQQILGQGPKLLIQFQNNGVVDDSQLPKDRFSAERLKGVDSTLKIQPAKLEDSAVYLCASSTGRQGAETQYFGPGTRLLVL.

The gene calls are TRBV12-5 and TRBJ1-1; maybe TRBD1 (5 bases). CDR3 length: 14 amino acids. Germline CDR1 reads LGHNT; CDR2 reads FRNRAP. V shed 5 bases and J shed 1 base, with 11 bases lying between them. CDR3: CASGPRVGNTEAFF. The CDR3 DNA is TGTGCTAGTGGTCCCAGGGTGGGGAACACTGAAGCTTTCTTT.

This sequence joins TRBV27 and TRBJ2-3; D remains ambiguous. Trimming took off 5 bases at V and 2 bases at J, with 17 bases between the two ends. Per the germline V gene, CDR1 is MNHEY and CDR2 is SMNVEV (reference sequence). The CDR3 spans 16 residues. CDR3 residues: CASSPYPLQNTDTQYF. The CDR3 bases are TGTGCCAGCAGTCCTTATCCCTTACAGAACACAGATACGCAGTATTTT.

The chain combines TRBV6-2 or TRBV6-3 with TRBJ1-2; D is unclear. In germline, CDR1 is MNHEY, CDR2 SVGEGT. This CDR3 contains 14 residues. The V and J ends lost 0 bases and 6 bases respectively, with 11 bases between them. DNA for the CDR3: TGTGCCAGCAGTTACTCGACCCCCGGAGATGGCTACACCTTC. Its translation: CASSYSTPGDGYTF.

The CDR3 protein is CASSLSVRGNTIYF. The CDR3 nucleotides read TGTGCCAGCAGCTTATCAGTCAGAGGAAACACCATATATTTT. V and J are TRBV7-9 and TRBJ1-3; D call uncertain. The germline V gene has CDR1 SEHNR and CDR2 FQNEAQ (reference sequence). Trimming removed 2 bases at V and 4 bases at J, with 9 bases between. The CDR3 covers 14 residues.

This rearrangement joins TRBV29-1 to TRBJ1-5; no reliable D call. Trimming removed 2 bases at V and 4 bases at J, with 9 bases between. This CDR3 has 13 amino acids. Germline V gene lookup returns CDR1 SQVTM and CDR2 ANQGSEA. In nucleotides, the CDR3 is TGCAGCGTTGAATTAGGAGTGAATCAGCCCCAGCATTTT. Translation gives CSVELGVNQPQHF.

The chain is built from TRBV19 and TRBJ1-2, with 9 bases that match TRBD1. The CDR3 runs to 15 residues. Losses at the gene ends were 3 bases for V and 2 bases for J; bases not matched to a gene: 4. Germline assignment: CDR1 LNHDA and CDR2 SQIVND (reference sequence). In nucleotides, the CDR3 is TGTGCCAGTAGTATTTGGGGGACAGGGAACTATGGCTACACCTTC. Protein product: CASSIWGTGNYGYTF.

The J gene is TRBJ1-2, the V gene TRBV4-1, with D possibly being TRBD1 (5 bases). Germline CDR1 and CDR2: MGHRA and YSYEKL. The CDR3 is 15 residues long. Trimming removed 2 bases at V and 7 bases at J, with 17 bases between. This chain's CDR3 is CASSQWDSLSGGYTF. In nucleotides, the CDR3 is TGCGCCAGCAGCCAATGGGACTCGTTGTCTGGTGGCTACACCTTC.

The gene calls are TRBV7-2 and TRBJ1-2; D perhaps matches TRBD1 (6 bases). The CDR3 consists of 17 residues. The V and J ends lost 1 base and 0 bases respectively, with 15 bases between them. Germline assignment: CDR1 SGHTA and CDR2 FQGNSA. Here the CDR3 reads CASSLGRGGGANYGYTF. The CDR3 region has the DNA TGTGCCAGCAGCTTAGGTCGGGGAGGGGGAGCTAACTATGGCTACACCTTC.

The rearrangement joins TRBV19 to TRBJ2-1; 13 nucleotides agree with TRBD2. Germline trimming cut 4 bases from V and 1 base from J; bases unmatched to any gene: 10. From germline, CDR1 is LNHDA and CDR2 SQIVND (reference sequence). This CDR3 is 19 amino acids long. The CDR3 bases are TGTGCCAGTAGTACAAGGGGACTAGCGGGGAAAGGTTCCTACAATGAGCAGTTCTTC. Translating it yields CASSTRGLAGKGSYNEQFF.

The chain recombines TRBV6-2 or TRBV6-3 with TRBJ1-2; 12 positions match TRBD1. Germline V gene data show CDR1 as MNHEY and CDR2 as SVGEGT. V lost 6 bases, J lost 7 bases, and 6 bases stayed unmatched. The CDR3 is made up of 14 amino acids. The CDR3 loop is CASSARDRGPGYTF. CDR3 bases: TGTGCCAGCAGCGCCCGGGACAGGGGGCCTGGCTACACCTTC.

By frequency in the sample, this clone is medium-sized. CDR3 coding DNA: TGTGCCAGCTCACCACCCGAATTAGGACAGATTGCTGGAAACACCATATATTTT. This sequence encodes CASSPPELGQIAGNTIYF. The V and J genes are TRBV18 and TRBJ1-3; TRBD1 is a possible D gene (6 bases). V lost 0 bases and J lost 2, with 17 bases in between. The germline V gene has CDR1 KGHSH and CDR2 LQKENI. The CDR3 length is 18 residues.

J is TRBJ2-4 and V is TRBV7-8, with 7 bases matching TRBD1. The CDR3 length is 18 residues. CDR1 is SGHVS, CDR2 FQNEAQ, per germline. J gave up 1 base and V 5 bases, and 14 bases lay outside the gene matches. CDR3 DNA: TGTGCCAGCAGCCAGAATAGGTTACAGGGGAGTGCCAAAAACATTCAGTACTTC. Translating gives CASSQNRLQGSAKNIQYF.

The chain combines TRBV2 with TRBJ1-4, with 7 positions matching TRBD1. Germline assignment: CDR1 SNHLY and CDR2 FYNNEI. The CDR3 covers 15 residues. Unmatched junction bases numbered 14, after V lost 5 bases and J lost 11 bases. The DNA of the CDR3 is TGTGCCAGCAGTACCGACAGGGCGGTGAACGGGAAACTGTTTTTT. Encoded protein: CASSTDRAVNGKLFF.

This chain uses TRBV18 with TRBJ2-7, with D possibly being TRBD2 (6 bases). V lost 4 bases and J 10 bases, leaving 23 bases between the germline ends. The CDR3 runs to 15 residues. Germline assignment: CDR1 KGHSH and CDR2 LQKENI. CDR3 DNA: TGTGCCAGCTCACGCGCGGCAAACCAAGGGACTTTCCAGTACTTC. Amino acids: CASSRAANQGTFQYF.

The chain joins TRBV6-2 or TRBV6-3 to TRBJ2-7; 9 nucleotides align to TRBD1. The CDR3 spans 14 residues. J lost 5 bases, V lost 4 bases, and 6 bases had no gene match. Germline assignment: CDR1 MNHEY and CDR2 SVGEGT. The CDR3 loop is CASSSGTGMNEQYF. The CDR3 DNA reads TGTGCCAGCAGTTCCGGGACAGGGATGAACGAGCAGTACTTC.

The count of this clone is one. The chain uses TRBV7-3 and TRBJ2-3; perhaps TRBD2 as D (7 bases). This CDR3 region has 16 residues. V was clipped by 4 bases and J by 5 bases, with 19 bases between them. Germline-derived CDR1 and CDR2 are SGHTA and FQGTGA. For the CDR3, the DNA is TGTGCCAGCAGCTCCTCTCGGACGGGGGGCAGAGATACGCAGTATTTT. Translation gives CASSSSRTGGRDTQYF.

The V gene is TRBV7-2, the J gene TRBJ2-7; possibly TRBD2 for D (5 bases). Germline V gene sequence: CDR1 SGHTA, CDR2 FQGNSA. Trimming left V 2 bases short and J 4 bases short, with 15 bases between. This CDR3 region has 15 residues. CDR3 residues: CASSLLNLAHYEQYF. The CDR3 DNA is TGTGCCAGCAGCTTATTAAATCTAGCTCATTACGAGCAGTACTTC.

V is TRBV5-6 and J is TRBJ1-2, with D perhaps matching TRBD1 (5 bases). CDR1 is SGHDT and CDR2 is YYEEEE in the germline V gene. There are 13 residues in the CDR3. Trimming left V 1 base short and J 3 bases short, with 7 bases between. The CDR3 region is CASSLQGYYGYTF. CDR3 DNA sequence: TGTGCCAGCAGCTTGCAGGGCTACTATGGCTACACCTTC.

The V call is TRBV20-1, the J call TRBJ2-4; 10 bases agree with TRBD2. The CDR3 spans 17 residues. Germline loops: CDR1 DFQATT, CDR2 SNEGSKA (reference sequence). The junction had 8 bases not matched to a gene; V was cut back by 3 bases and J by 0 bases. CDR3 loop: CSASEAGGALAKNIQYF. The CDR3, as DNA: TGCAGTGCTAGTGAAGCGGGGGGGGCACTAGCCAAAAACATTCAGTACTTC.

The chain uses TRBV12-3 or TRBV12-4 and TRBJ2-3; unclear D gene. V gave up 3 bases and J gave up 3 bases, with 7 bases separating them. The length of the CDR3 is 13 residues. CDR3 DNA sequence: TGTGCCAGCAGTTTGTTACGGACAGATACGCAGTATTTT. As protein: CASSLLRTDTQYF.

The V gene is TRBV19, the J gene TRBJ2-3; 7 bases align to TRBD1. The germline CDR1 and CDR2 sequences are LNHDA and SQIVND (reference sequence). CDR3 length: 14 residues. The J segment lost 6 bases and the V segment lost 6 bases, leaving 9 bases of the junction unmatched. The CDR3 loop is CASRVQGPSDTQYF. Here the CDR3 DNA reads TGTGCCAGTAGGGTACAGGGGCCCTCTGATACGCAGTATTTT.

The rearrangement joins TRBV10-3 to TRBJ2-3, with 10 bases lining up with TRBD2. V lost 5 bases to trimming and J lost 3 bases; unmatched junction nucleotides: 2. The CDR3 has 14 residues. Germline V gives CDR1 ENHRY, CDR2 SYGVKD. The CDR3 sequence: CAISSGGATDTQYF. The CDR3, as DNA: TGTGCCATCAGTAGCGGGGGGGCGACAGATACGCAGTATTTT.

This clone was detected only once. The rearrangement joins TRBV21-1 to TRBJ1-2. TRBV21-1 is noted as a pseudogene. The CDR3 spans 11 residues. The CDR3 sequence is CASSKECGYTF. Here the CDR3 DNA reads TGTGCCAGCAGCAAGGAGTGTGGCTACACCTTC.

In its sample, this clone was seen once. The genes are TRBV11-2 and TRBJ2-7; 7 bases agree with TRBD2. The germline V gene encodes CDR1 SGHAT and CDR2 FQNNGV. There are 17 residues in the CDR3. V shed 1 base and J 0 bases; nucleotides not matched to a gene: 9. The CDR3 nucleotides read TGTGCCAGCAGCTTAGTACGCGGGGGATGGATCTCCTACGAGCAGTACTTC. As protein: CASSLVRGGWISYEQYF. Complete variable domain (other parts from reference TRBV11-2 and TRBJ2-7): EAGVAQSPRYKIIEKRQSVAFWCNPISGHATLYWYQQILGQGPKLLIQFQNNGVVDDSQLPKDRFSAERLKGVDSTLKIQPAKLEDSAVYLCASSLVRGGWISYEQYFGPGTRLTVT.

This clone was counted a few times. The CDR3 DNA follows: TGCGCCAGCAGCCCCGAGTCCGACAGGTCTAATTCACCCCTCCACTTT. This gives the protein CASSPESDRSNSPLHF. The V call is TRBV4-1, the J call TRBJ1-6, with D maybe TRBD1 (6 bases). The CDR3 is 16 amino acids. V lost 4 bases, J lost 6 bases, and 16 bases lay in between. The V gene's germline CDR1 is MGHRA and CDR2 YSYEKL.

J is TRBJ2-2 and V is TRBV11-2; 7 nucleotides line up with TRBD1. J gave up 4 bases and V 5 bases, and 4 bases lay outside the gene matches. The germline CDR1 and CDR2 sequences are SGHAT and FQNNGV. This CDR3 is built from 14 residues. The CDR3 bases are TGTGCCAGCAGCGTCAGGGGGTCCACCGGGGAGCTGTTTTTT. Translation: CASSVRGSTGELFF.

The chain carries TRBV7-2 and TRBJ2-7; 9 bases are a match to TRBD2. The CDR3 contains 14 residues. J gave up 2 bases and V 5 bases, and 4 bases lay outside the gene matches. Germline CDR1 SGHTA, CDR2 FQGNSA. CDR3 nucleotide sequence: TGTGCCAGCAGCCCCGGACTAGCGACCTACGAGCAGTACTTC. It codes for CASSPGLATYEQYF. Complete variable domain (other parts from reference TRBV7-2 and TRBJ2-7): GAGVSQSPSNKVTEKGKDVELRCDPISGHTALYWYRQSLGQGLEFLIYFQGNSAPDKSGLPSDRFSAERTGGSVSTLTIQRTQQEDSAVYLCASSPGLATYEQYFGPGTRLTVT.